This TCR beta chain appears in the sequencing data of a study of ipilimumab plus nivolumab after autologous stem cell transplantation. Study overall: Patients received a median of about 5 ipilimumab and 8 nivolumab doses. The myeloma cohort included high-risk transplant-naive patients and patients relapsing within 3 years of a first autologous transplant.

J lost 2 bases, V lost 2 bases, and 1 base had no gene match. Germline CDR1 is LNHDA and CDR2 is SQIVND (reference sequence). CDR3 size: 14 residues. Checkpoint therapy with ipilimumab 1 mg/kg began 14 to 28 days after transplant. Dosing: nivolumab 3 mg/kg IV, weeks 1, 4, 7, 10, then every two weeks to week 26. Profiled with immunoSEQ multiplex PCR; TCRdb holds only in-frame clones, not every one. This sample yields about 40,000 clones, of which nearly 95% are seen a single time; roughly 0.9% belongs to the top ten. The TCR originated in a male donor with multiple myeloma. This chain joins TRBV19 and TRBJ1-2, with 8 bases fitting TRBD1. The material was PBMCs, obtained in a trial of ipilimumab plus nivolumab as post-transplant consolidation. The CDR3 is CASSIRQGNYGYTF. The CDR3 bases are TGTGCCAGTAGTATACGACAGGGGAACTATGGCTACACCTTC.